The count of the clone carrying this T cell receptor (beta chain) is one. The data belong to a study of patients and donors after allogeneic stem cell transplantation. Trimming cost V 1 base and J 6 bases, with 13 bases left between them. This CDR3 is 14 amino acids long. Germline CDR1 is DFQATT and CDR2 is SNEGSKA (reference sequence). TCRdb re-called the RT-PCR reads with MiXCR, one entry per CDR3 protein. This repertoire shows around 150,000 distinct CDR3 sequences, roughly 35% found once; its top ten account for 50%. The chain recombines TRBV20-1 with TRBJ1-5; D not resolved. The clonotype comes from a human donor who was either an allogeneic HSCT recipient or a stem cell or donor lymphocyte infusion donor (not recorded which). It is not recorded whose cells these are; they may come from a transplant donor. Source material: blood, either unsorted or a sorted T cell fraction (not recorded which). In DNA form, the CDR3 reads TGCAGTGCTAGAGCCACCCGTGAGGGTCAGCCCCAGCATTTT. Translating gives CSARATREGQPQHF.